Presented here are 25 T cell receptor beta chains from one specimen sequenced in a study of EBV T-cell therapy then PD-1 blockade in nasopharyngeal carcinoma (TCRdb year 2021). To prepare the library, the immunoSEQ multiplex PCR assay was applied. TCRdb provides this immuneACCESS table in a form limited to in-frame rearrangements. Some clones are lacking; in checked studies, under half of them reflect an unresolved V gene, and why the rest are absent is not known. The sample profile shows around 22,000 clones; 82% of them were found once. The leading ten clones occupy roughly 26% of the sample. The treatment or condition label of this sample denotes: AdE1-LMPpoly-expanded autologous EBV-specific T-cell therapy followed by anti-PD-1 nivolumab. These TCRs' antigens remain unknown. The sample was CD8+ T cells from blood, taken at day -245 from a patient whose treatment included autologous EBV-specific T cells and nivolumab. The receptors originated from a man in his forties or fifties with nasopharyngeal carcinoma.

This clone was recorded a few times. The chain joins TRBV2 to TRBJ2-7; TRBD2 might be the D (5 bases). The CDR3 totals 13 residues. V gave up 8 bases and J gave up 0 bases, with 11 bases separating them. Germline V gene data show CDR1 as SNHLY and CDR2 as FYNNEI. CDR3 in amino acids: CASFDGSSYEQYF. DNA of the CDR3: TGTGCCAGCTTCGATGGGAGCTCCTACGAGCAGTACTTC.

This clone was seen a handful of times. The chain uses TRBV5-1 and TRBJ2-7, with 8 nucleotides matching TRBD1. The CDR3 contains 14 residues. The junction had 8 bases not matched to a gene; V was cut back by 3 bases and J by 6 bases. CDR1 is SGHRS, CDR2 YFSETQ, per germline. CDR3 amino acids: CASSWTGMGREQYF. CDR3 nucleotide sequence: TGCGCCAGCAGCTGGACAGGGATGGGTCGCGAGCAGTACTTC.

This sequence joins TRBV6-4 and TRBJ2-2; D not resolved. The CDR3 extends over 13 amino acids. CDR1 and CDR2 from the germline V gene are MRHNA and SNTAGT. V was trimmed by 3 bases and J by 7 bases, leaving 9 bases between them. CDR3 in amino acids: CASSDRAHGELFF. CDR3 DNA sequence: TGTGCCAGCAGTGATCGGGCGCACGGGGAGCTGTTTTTT.

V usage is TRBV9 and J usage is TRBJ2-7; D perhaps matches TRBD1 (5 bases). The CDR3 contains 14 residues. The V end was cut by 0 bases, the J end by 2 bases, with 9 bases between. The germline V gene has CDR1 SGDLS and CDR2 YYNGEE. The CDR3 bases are TGTGCCAGCAGCGTAGGGCAGGGTACCTACGAGCAGTACTTC. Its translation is CASSVGQGTYEQYF.

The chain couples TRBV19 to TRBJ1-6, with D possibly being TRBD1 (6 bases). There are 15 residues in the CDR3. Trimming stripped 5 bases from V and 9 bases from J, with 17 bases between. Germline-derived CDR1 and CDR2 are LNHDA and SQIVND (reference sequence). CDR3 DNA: TGTGCCAGTAGTTCGCGTGGGGGCGCGAGTTCACCCCTCCACTTT. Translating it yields CASSSRGGASSPLHF.

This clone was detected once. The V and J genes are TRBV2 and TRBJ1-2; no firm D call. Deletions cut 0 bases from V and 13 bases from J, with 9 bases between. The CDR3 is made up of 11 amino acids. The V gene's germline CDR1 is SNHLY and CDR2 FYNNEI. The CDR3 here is CASSEAPVCTF. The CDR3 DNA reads TGTGCCAGCAGTGAAGCCCCTGTTTGCACCTTC.

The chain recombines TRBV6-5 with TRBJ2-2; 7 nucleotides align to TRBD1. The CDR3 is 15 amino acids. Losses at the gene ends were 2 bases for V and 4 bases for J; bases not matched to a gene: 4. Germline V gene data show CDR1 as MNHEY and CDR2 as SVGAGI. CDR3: CASSYGRGFTGELFF. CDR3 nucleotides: TGTGCCAGCAGTTACGGCAGGGGGTTCACCGGGGAGCTGTTTTTT.

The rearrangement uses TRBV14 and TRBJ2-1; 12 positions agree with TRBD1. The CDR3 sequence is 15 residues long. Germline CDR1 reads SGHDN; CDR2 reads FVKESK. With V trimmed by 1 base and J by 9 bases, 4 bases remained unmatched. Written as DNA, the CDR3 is TGTGCCAGCAGCCAAGTCGAGGGACAGGGGGCTGAGCAGTTCTTC. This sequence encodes CASSQVEGQGAEQFF.

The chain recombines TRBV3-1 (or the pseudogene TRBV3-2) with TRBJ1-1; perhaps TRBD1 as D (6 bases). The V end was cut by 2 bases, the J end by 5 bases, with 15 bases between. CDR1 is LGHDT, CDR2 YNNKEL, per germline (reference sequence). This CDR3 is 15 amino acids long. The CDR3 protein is CASSQLQGSGTEAFF. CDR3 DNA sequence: TGTGCCAGCAGCCAATTACAGGGATCGGGAACTGAAGCTTTCTTT.

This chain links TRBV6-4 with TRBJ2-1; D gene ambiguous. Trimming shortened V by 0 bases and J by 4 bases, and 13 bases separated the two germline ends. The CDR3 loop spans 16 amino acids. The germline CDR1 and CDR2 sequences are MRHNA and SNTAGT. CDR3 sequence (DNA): TGTGCCAGCAGTGACTCGGCAGCAGTAACGTACAATGAGCAGTTCTTC. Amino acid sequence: CASSDSAAVTYNEQFF.

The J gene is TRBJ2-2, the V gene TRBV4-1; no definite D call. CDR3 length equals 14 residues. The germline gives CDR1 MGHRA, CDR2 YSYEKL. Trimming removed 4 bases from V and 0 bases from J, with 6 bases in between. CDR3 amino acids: CASSPVPNTGELFF. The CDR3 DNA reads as TGCGCCAGCAGCCCGGTCCCGAACACCGGGGAGCTGTTTTTT.

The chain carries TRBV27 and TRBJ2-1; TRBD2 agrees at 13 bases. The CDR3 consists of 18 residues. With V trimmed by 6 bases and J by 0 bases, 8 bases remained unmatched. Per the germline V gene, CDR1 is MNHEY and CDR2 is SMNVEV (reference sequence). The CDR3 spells CASSLGLAGVRSYNEQFF. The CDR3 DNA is TGTGCCAGCAGCCTAGGACTAGCGGGGGTTCGCTCCTACAATGAGCAGTTCTTC.

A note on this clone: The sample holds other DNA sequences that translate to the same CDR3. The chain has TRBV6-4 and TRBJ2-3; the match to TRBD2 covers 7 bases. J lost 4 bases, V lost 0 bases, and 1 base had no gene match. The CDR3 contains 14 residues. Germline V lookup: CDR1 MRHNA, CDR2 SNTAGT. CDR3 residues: CASSDSSGADTQYF. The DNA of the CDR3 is TGTGCCAGCAGTGACTCCAGCGGGGCAGATACGCAGTATTTT.

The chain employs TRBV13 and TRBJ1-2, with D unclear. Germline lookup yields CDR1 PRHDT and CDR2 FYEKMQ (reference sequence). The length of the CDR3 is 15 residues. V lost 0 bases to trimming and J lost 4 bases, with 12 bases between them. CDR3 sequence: CASSLGFADRYGYTF. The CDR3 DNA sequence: TGTGCCAGCAGCTTAGGTTTCGCGGACCGCTATGGCTACACCTTC.

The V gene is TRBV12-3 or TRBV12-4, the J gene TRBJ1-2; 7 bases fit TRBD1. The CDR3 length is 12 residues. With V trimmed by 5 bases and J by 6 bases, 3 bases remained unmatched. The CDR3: CASSPGTDGYTF. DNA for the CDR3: TGTGCCAGCAGTCCCGGGACAGATGGCTACACCTTC.

CDR3 region: CASSQPGLLESYEQYF. The CDR3 nucleotides read TGCGCCAGCAGCCAACCGGGACTATTGGAATCCTACGAGCAGTACTTC. The V call is TRBV4-1, the J call TRBJ2-7; 7 nucleotides align to TRBD2. The CDR3 contains 16 residues. Germline V gene lookup returns CDR1 MGHRA and CDR2 YSYEKL. V was pared by 2 bases and J by 1 base, with 8 bases of the junction left unmatched.

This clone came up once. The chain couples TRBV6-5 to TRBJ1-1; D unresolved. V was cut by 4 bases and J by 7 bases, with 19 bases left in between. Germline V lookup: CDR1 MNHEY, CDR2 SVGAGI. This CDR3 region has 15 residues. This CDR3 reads CASSLRQMELGEAFF. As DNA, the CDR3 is TGTGCCAGCAGTTTACGACAAATGGAGCTCGGTGAAGCTTTCTTT.

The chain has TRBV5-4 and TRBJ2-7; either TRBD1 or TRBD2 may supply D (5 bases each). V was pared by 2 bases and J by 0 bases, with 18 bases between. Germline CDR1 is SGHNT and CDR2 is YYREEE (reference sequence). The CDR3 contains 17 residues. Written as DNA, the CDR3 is TGTGCCAGCAGCTTACCGCAGGGACCTACGACCTCCTACGAGCAGTACTTC. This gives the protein CASSLPQGPTTSYEQYF. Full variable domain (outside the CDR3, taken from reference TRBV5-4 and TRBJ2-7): ETGVTQSPTHLIKTRGQQVTLRCSSQSGHNTVSWYQQALGQGPQFIFQYYREEENGRGNFPPRFSGLQFPNYSSELNVNALELDDSALYLCASSLPQGPTTSYEQYFGPGTRLTVT.

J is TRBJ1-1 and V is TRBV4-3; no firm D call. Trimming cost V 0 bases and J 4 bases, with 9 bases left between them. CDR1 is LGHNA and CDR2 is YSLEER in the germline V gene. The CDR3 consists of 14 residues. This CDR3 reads CASSQEGGITEAFF. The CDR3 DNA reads TGCGCCAGCAGCCAAGAGGGAGGGATCACTGAAGCTTTCTTT.

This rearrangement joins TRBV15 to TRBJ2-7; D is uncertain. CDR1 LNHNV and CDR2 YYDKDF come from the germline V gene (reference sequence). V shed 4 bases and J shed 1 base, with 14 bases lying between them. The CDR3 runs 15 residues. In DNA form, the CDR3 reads TGTGCCACCAGCACCTCCTTCGAAGGGTCCTACGAGCAGTACTTC. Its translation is CATSTSFEGSYEQYF.

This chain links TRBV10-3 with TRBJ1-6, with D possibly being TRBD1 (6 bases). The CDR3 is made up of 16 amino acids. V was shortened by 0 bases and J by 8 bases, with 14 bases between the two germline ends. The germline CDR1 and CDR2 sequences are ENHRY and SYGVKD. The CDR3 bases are TGTGCCATCAGTGAGTCGGGGACAAGGGGGTATTCACCCCTCCACTTT. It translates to CAISESGTRGYSPLHF.

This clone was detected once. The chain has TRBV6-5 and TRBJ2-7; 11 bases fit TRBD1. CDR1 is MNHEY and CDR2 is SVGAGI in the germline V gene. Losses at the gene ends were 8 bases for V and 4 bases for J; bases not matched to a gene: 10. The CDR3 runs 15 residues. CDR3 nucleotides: TGTGCCAGCCGATATGGACAGGGGGCAGGGTACGAGCAGTACTTC. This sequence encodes CASRYGQGAGYEQYF.

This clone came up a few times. The CDR3 DNA is TGTGCCAGCAGTGAAGGGACTAGACACACAGATACGCAGTATTTT. As protein: CASSEGTRHTDTQYF. This chain uses TRBV6-1 with TRBJ2-3, with 7 bases aligning to TRBD2. The CDR3 sequence is 15 residues long. The V and J ends lost 1 base and 2 bases, in that order; junction bases with no gene match: 3. Germline CDR1 reads MNHNS; CDR2 reads SASEGT.

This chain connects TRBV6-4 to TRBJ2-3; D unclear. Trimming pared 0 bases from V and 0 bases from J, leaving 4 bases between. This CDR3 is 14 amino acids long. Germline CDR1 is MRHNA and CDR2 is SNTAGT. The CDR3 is CASSDSDSTDTQYF. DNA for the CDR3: TGTGCCAGCAGTGACTCGGATAGCACAGATACGCAGTATTTT.

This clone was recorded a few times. The CDR3 region is CATSRRSAGGRVEQFF. CDR3 sequence (DNA): TGTGCCACCAGCAGACGGTCGGCGGGGGGGCGGGTTGAGCAGTTCTTC. The V gene is TRBV15, the J gene TRBJ2-1, with 9 bases lining up with TRBD2. With 2 bases clipped from V and 9 bases from J, the junction kept 11 bases outside the gene matches. CDR3 length: 16 amino acids. Germline CDR1 is LNHNV and CDR2 is YYDKDF (reference sequence).